A selection of T cell receptor beta chains follows, all from one sample in a study of vaccination effects on CD4 cells after COVID-19. The method was immunoSEQ multiplex PCR; TCRdb's version includes in-frame clones alone and lacks a portion of them. This table holds tens of thousands of clones, more than 70% found once. Their specific antigens are unknown. The specimen was CD4+ T cells from PBMCs cultured with HCoV-229E spike peptides, collected after COVID-19 vaccination. These receptors were obtained from a human donor who received a COVID-19 vaccine. Both conserved end residues are part of each CDR3. Each record gives: V gene, J gene, CDR3 protein.

v_call: TRBV4-1
j_call: TRBJ2-2
cdr3_aa: CASSQDPRQGGTGELFF

v_call: TRBV7-8
j_call: TRBJ1-1
cdr3_aa: CASSSQGYTEAFF

v_call: TRBV7-9
j_call: TRBJ2-3
cdr3_aa: CASSLVASGVGDTQYF

v_call: TRBV19
j_call: TRBJ1-1
cdr3_aa: CASSITDKNTEAFF

v_call: TRBV18
j_call: TRBJ2-5
cdr3_aa: CASSPQLGQETQYF

v_call: TRBV6-5
j_call: TRBJ1-6
cdr3_aa: CASSYRGQGDNSPLHF

v_call: TRBV2
j_call: TRBJ2-1
cdr3_aa: CASHKVGTGGNEQFF

v_call: TRBV3-1/TRBV3-2
j_call: TRBJ1-1
cdr3_aa: CASSRKQGTEAFF

v_call: TRBV24-1
j_call: TRBJ1-2
cdr3_aa: CATSDPGTGGKDYGYTF

v_call: TRBV5-4
j_call: TRBJ1-6
cdr3_aa: CASSLGRGQRSPLHF

v_call: TRBV5-1
j_call: TRBJ2-3
cdr3_aa: CASSGLGQEDSSTDTQYF

v_call: TRBV7-3
j_call: TRBJ2-3
cdr3_aa: CASSVSRDYPADTQYF

v_call: TRBV6-1
j_call: TRBJ1-3
cdr3_aa: CASSDRSKILMGNTIYF

v_call: TRBV21-1
j_call: TRBJ1-4
cdr3_aa: CASSNPGTPTNNEKLFF

v_call: TRBV6-1
j_call: TRBJ2-4
cdr3_aa: CASSEWSRDTKNIQYF

v_call: TRBV30
j_call: TRBJ2-3
cdr3_aa: CAWSVHSQYTQYF

v_call: TRBV10-3
j_call: TRBJ1-1
cdr3_aa: CAISPGQGLGTEAFF

v_call: TRBV5-8
j_call: TRBJ2-1
cdr3_aa: CASSIRGNEQFF